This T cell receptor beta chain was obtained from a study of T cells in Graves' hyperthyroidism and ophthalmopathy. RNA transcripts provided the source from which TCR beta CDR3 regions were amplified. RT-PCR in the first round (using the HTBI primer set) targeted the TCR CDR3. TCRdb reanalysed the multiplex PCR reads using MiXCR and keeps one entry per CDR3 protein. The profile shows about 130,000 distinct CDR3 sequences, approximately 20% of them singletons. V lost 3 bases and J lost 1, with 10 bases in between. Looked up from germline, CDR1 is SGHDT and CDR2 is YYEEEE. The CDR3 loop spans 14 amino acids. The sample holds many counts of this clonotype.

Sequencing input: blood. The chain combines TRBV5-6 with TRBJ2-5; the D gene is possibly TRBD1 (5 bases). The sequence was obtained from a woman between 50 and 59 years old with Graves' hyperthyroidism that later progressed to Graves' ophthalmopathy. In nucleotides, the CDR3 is TGTGCCAGCAGCTCACTCGACAGCCAAGAGACCCAGTACTTC. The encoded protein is CASSSLDSQETQYF. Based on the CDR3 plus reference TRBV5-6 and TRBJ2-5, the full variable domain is DAGVTQSPTHLIKTRGQQVTLRCSPKSGHDTVSWYQQALGQGPQFIFQYYEEEERQRGNFPDRFSGHQFPNYSSELNVNALLLGDSALYLCASSSLDSQETQYFGPGTRLLVL.